The 12 T cell receptor beta chains listed next were all sequenced from one sample in a study of regulatory T cells in long-lasting Graves disease. Time point meaning: newly diagnosed GD, antithyroid drugs for less than 3 months. PBMCs provided the RNA from which the TCR library was made. Construction of the TCR beta libraries employed iRepertoire HTBI primers in conjunction with Arm-PCR of CDR3 regions. Via MiXCR, TCRdb re-called the multiplex PCR reads, giving one row per CDR3 protein. The data contain a few hundred thousand distinct CDR3 sequences, around 17% of them seen just once; the ten biggest clones take up approximately 20%. Sequenced material: peripheral blood mononuclear cells (PBMCs), taken at new diagnosis, from a patient treated with antithyroid drugs. These receptors were obtained from a female donor with Graves disease.

Points on this clonotype: Its ends do not fully match the called genes, so a read error is possible. The chain carries TRBV10-3 and TRBJ2-7; possibly TRBD1 for D (5 bases). CDR3 length: 12 amino acids. Germline assignment: CDR1 ENHRY and CDR2 SYGVKD. The CDR3 DNA sequence: TGTGCCACCAGTGAGTCAGGGTACGAGCAGTACTTC. It yields the protein CATSESGYEQYF.

This clonotype was picked up many times. This chain uses TRBV10-2 with TRBJ1-4; a possible D gene is TRBD1 (6 bases). V lost 8 bases and J lost 6, with 13 bases in between. CDR3 length: 13 residues. Germline V gene sequence: CDR1 WSHSY, CDR2 SAAADI. CDR3 coding DNA: TGCGCCAGCTTGGACAGCGTCGATGAAAAACTGTTTTTT. It is translated as CASLDSVDEKLFF.

This clonotype was seen ten or more times. This sequence joins TRBV6-1 and TRBJ1-2; 7 nucleotides match TRBD1. This CDR3 contains 17 residues. Germline CDR1 is MNHNS and CDR2 is SASEGT. The V segment lost 0 bases and the J segment 0 bases; nucleotides outside the gene matches: 7. CDR3 protein: CASSEATTGISNYGYTF. CDR3 DNA: TGTGCCAGCAGTGAAGCAACGACAGGGATATCTAACTATGGCTACACCTTC.

In this sample, this clonotype turned up many times. The rearrangement uses TRBV18 and TRBJ2-7; 7 bases are a match to TRBD1. The V and J ends lost 4 bases and 6 bases, in that order; junction bases with no gene match: 12. The CDR3 is 15 amino acids. Germline CDR1 is KGHSH and CDR2 is LQKENI. CDR3 sequence reads: CASSRLQGDTSEQYF. In DNA form, the CDR3 reads TGTGCCAGCTCACGGTTGCAGGGGGATACAAGCGAGCAGTACTTC.

This clonotype was picked up many times. The chain recombines TRBV7-2 with TRBJ2-3; D may be TRBD1 (6 bases). The CDR3 has 14 residues. Germline CDR1 SGHTA, CDR2 FQGNSA. V lost 2 bases, J lost 2 bases, and 8 bases lay in between. The chain's CDR3 is CASSLRGSTDTQYF. In nucleotides, the CDR3 is TGTGCCAGCAGCTTAAGGGGGTCCACAGATACGCAGTATTTT.

This clonotype was counted at least ten times. The rearrangement joins TRBV27 to TRBJ2-3; TRBD2 agrees at 8 bases. CDR1 and CDR2 from the germline V gene are MNHEY and SMNVEV (reference sequence). J was trimmed by 0 bases and V by 6 bases; bases with no gene match: 5. The CDR3 loop spans 15 amino acids. The CDR3 region is CASSRGLASTDTQYF. The CDR3 DNA reads TGTGCCAGCAGCCGCGGACTAGCTAGCACAGATACGCAGTATTTT.

This clonotype was recorded at least ten times. The chain recombines TRBV19 with TRBJ2-1; TRBD1 agrees at 9 bases. The CDR3 is 15 residues long. With 3 bases clipped from V and 8 bases from J, the junction kept 8 bases outside the gene matches. CDR1 LNHDA and CDR2 SQIVND come from the germline V gene (reference sequence). CDR3: CASSMARGQGDEQFF. The CDR3, as DNA: TGTGCCAGTAGTATGGCCCGGGGACAGGGCGATGAGCAGTTCTTC.

This clonotype was counted ten times or more. V and J are TRBV7-7 and TRBJ1-4; 8 positions match TRBD1. CDR1 is SSHAT, CDR2 FNYEAQ, per germline (reference sequence). The CDR3 length is 15 residues. The CDR3 DNA sequence: TGTGCTAAAGACAGGGGCCTTGCAACTAATGAAAAACTGTTTTTT. This encodes CAKDRGLATNEKLFF.

This clonotype was observed at least ten times. J is TRBJ2-7 and V is TRBV28, with a possible D match to TRBD2 (5 bases). The CDR3 is made up of 12 amino acids. Trimming took 6 bases from V and 4 from J, leaving 10 bases between them. CDR1 and CDR2 from the germline V gene are MDHEN and SYDVKM. The CDR3 spells CASSLTTYEQYF. DNA of the CDR3: TGTGCCAGCAGCCTGACTACTTACGAGCAGTACTTC.

At least ten counts were recorded for this clonotype. The CDR3 sequence: CASSLEAHGFGELFF. CDR3 nucleotides: TGTGCCAGCAGCTTAGAGGCTCATGGCTTCGGGGAGCTGTTTTTT. V and J are TRBV11-2 and TRBJ2-2; D is unresolved. The CDR3 contains 15 residues. Trimming took off 0 bases at V and 7 bases at J, with 12 bases between the two ends. The germline CDR1 and CDR2 sequences are SGHAT and FQNNGV. Combining the CDR3 with reference TRBV11-2 and TRBJ2-2 gives the whole variable domain EAGVAQSPRYKIIEKRQSVAFWCNPISGHATLYWYQQILGQGPKLLIQFQNNGVVDDSQLPKDRFSAERLKGVDSTLKIQPAKLEDSAVYLCASSLEAHGFGELFFGEGSRLTVL.

This clonotype was observed at least ten times. The chain joins TRBV12-3 or TRBV12-4 to TRBJ2-7, with D perhaps being TRBD1 or TRBD2 (5 bases each). Deletions cut 6 bases from V and 1 base from J, with 16 bases between. This CDR3 spans 15 amino acids. CDR3 coding DNA: TGTGCCAGCAGGGGGGATTTTAGGGATTCCTACGAGCAGTACTTC. This gives the protein CASRGDFRDSYEQYF.

This clonotype has a count of ten or more. The chain employs TRBV19 and TRBJ1-1; TRBD1 is a possible D gene (6 bases). V was shortened by 4 bases and J by 4 bases, with 22 bases between the two germline ends. CDR3 length equals 17 residues. Germline V gives CDR1 LNHDA, CDR2 SQIVND (reference sequence). The chain's CDR3 is CASSTGWGASQGTEAFF. The CDR3 coding sequence is TGTGCCAGTAGTACGGGATGGGGGGCATCCCAAGGCACTGAAGCTTTCTTT.